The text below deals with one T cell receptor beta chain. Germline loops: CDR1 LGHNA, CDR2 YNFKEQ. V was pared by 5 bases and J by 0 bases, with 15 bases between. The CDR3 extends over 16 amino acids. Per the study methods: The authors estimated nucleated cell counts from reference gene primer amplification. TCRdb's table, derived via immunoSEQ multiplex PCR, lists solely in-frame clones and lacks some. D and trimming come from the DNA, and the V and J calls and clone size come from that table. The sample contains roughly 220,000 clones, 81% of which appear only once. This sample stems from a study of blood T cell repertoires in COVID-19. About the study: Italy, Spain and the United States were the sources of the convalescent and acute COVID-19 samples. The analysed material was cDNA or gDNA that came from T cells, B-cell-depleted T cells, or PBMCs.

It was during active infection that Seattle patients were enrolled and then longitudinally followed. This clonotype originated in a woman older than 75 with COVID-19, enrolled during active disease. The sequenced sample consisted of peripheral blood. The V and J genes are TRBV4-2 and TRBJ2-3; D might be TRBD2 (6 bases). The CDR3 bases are TGTGCCAGCAGCTTGTCTAGCGTTTCCAGCACAGATACGCAGTATTTT. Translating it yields CASSLSSVSSTDTQYF.